A selection of T cell receptor beta chains follows, all from one sample in a study of T cells after yellow fever vaccination. TCRdb passed the 5' RACE reads through MiXCR, listing each CDR3 protein once. The sample records some 500,000 distinct CDR3 sequences, roughly 14% being singletons. Material: PBMCs, obtained on the day of the yellow fever booster vaccination. The receptors stem from a man aged 25-45 years who received the YFV17D yellow fever vaccine. Each CDR3 is given with its conserved first and last residue. A D gene is named only where the DNA matches it firmly. Some rows have no size entry. The others give once, few or many, or a class for an expanded clone.

j_gene: TRBJ2-5; v_gene: TRBV7-9; len: 11; d_gene: NA; abundance: NA; CDR3aa: CASSPLEDQYF; CDR3nt: TGTGCCAGCAGCCCACTCGAGGACCAGTACTTC
j_gene: TRBJ2-3; v_gene: TRBV20-1; len: 15; d_gene: TRBD2; abundance: few; CDR3aa: CSAPQLAGATDTQYF; CDR3nt: TGCAGTGCCCCCCAACTAGCGGGAGCGACAGATACGCAGTATTTT
j_gene: TRBJ2-7; v_gene: TRBV20-1; len: 16; d_gene: TRBD2; abundance: many; CDR3aa: CSARDLRLAGRYEQYF; CDR3nt: TGCAGTGCTAGAGATCTTAGACTAGCGGGACGCTACGAGCAGTACTTC
j_gene: TRBJ1-2; v_gene: TRBV15; len: 17; d_gene: NA; abundance: NA; CDR3aa: CATSRGTLTDSPNGYTF; CDR3nt: TGTGCCACCAGCAGAGGTACCTTGACGGACAGTCCCAATGGCTACACCTTC
j_gene: TRBJ2-5; v_gene: TRBV20-1; len: 13; d_gene: NA; abundance: many; CDR3aa: CSASHGYQETQYF; CDR3nt: TGCAGTGCTAGCCACGGGTACCAAGAGACCCAGTACTTC
j_gene: TRBJ2-7; v_gene: TRBV15; len: 15; d_gene: NA; abundance: NA; CDR3aa: CATSREMRPNYEQYF; CDR3nt: TGTGCCACCAGCAGAGAGATGAGGCCGAACTACGAGCAGTACTTC
j_gene: TRBJ2-1; v_gene: TRBV7-7; len: 15; d_gene: NA; abundance: NA; CDR3aa: CASSLVPGPDNEQFF; CDR3nt: TGTGCTAGCAGCTTAGTGCCGGGACCTGACAATGAGCAGTTCTTC
j_gene: TRBJ2-7; v_gene: TRBV12-3/TRBV12-4; len: 14; d_gene: TRBD2; abundance: NA; CDR3aa: CASSLGLAHYEQYF; CDR3nt: TGTGCCAGCAGTCTGGGACTAGCCCACTACGAGCAGTACTTC
j_gene: TRBJ2-3; v_gene: TRBV6-5; len: 14; d_gene: NA; abundance: few; CDR3aa: CASSYGGLLDTQYF; CDR3nt: TGTGCCAGCAGTTACGGAGGGCTTTTAGATACGCAGTATTTT
j_gene: TRBJ2-7; v_gene: TRBV28; len: 13; d_gene: NA; abundance: many; CDR3aa: CATLHGQGYEQYF; CDR3nt: TGTGCCACCCTTCACGGACAAGGCTACGAGCAGTACTTC
j_gene: TRBJ2-1; v_gene: TRBV9; len: 15; d_gene: TRBD2; abundance: many; CDR3aa: CASSLTSGSVNEQFF; CDR3nt: TGTGCCAGCAGCCTCACTAGCGGGAGTGTGAATGAGCAGTTCTTC
j_gene: TRBJ2-2; v_gene: TRBV12-3/TRBV12-4; len: 13; d_gene: NA; abundance: many; CDR3aa: CASSFAGTGELFF; CDR3nt: TGTGCCAGCAGTTTCGCAGGCACCGGGGAGCTGTTTTTT
j_gene: TRBJ2-7; v_gene: TRBV6-1; len: 15; d_gene: TRBD1; abundance: NA; CDR3aa: CASSTPGQGADEQYF; CDR3nt: TGTGCCAGCAGTACACCGGGACAGGGGGCTGACGAGCAGTACTTC
j_gene: TRBJ1-6; v_gene: TRBV6-1; len: 15; d_gene: NA; abundance: few; CDR3aa: CASSEVGSYNSPLHF; CDR3nt: TGTGCCAGCAGCGAAGTGGGGTCCTATAATTCACCCCTCCACTTT
j_gene: TRBJ2-7; v_gene: TRBV11-2; len: 14; d_gene: NA; abundance: few; CDR3aa: CASSTPGRSYEQYF; CDR3nt: TGTGCCAGCAGCACCCCCGGGCGGAGCTACGAGCAGTACTTC
j_gene: TRBJ2-7; v_gene: TRBV3-1; len: 15; d_gene: TRBD2; abundance: few; CDR3aa: CASSPTLAGSYEQYF; CDR3nt: TGTGCCAGCAGCCCCACCCTAGCGGGATCCTACGAGCAGTACTTC
j_gene: TRBJ2-7; v_gene: TRBV7-6; len: 13; d_gene: TRBD2; abundance: many; CDR3aa: CASSLAAGGEWGF; CDR3nt: TGTGCCAGCAGCTTAGCGGCGGGAGGAGAATGGGGCTTC
j_gene: TRBJ2-5; v_gene: TRBV28; len: 13; d_gene: NA; abundance: NA; CDR3aa: CASSSLSLETQYF; CDR3nt: TGTGCCAGCAGTTCTCTGTCTCTGGAGACCCAGTACTTC
j_gene: TRBJ2-5; v_gene: TRBV25-1; len: 15; d_gene: NA; abundance: few; CDR3aa: CASSEAGTGRETQYF; CDR3nt: TGTGCCAGCAGTGAGGCAGGAACTGGGCGAGAGACCCAGTACTTC
j_gene: TRBJ2-3; v_gene: TRBV5-1; len: 16; d_gene: NA; abundance: NA; CDR3aa: CASSLGDIISTDTQYF; CDR3nt: TGCGCCAGCAGCTTGGGGGACATTATTAGTACAGATACGCAGTATTTT
j_gene: TRBJ2-3; v_gene: TRBV20-1; len: 14; d_gene: TRBD1; abundance: many; CDR3aa: CSVDIRGRTDTQYF; CDR3nt: TGCAGTGTCGATATCAGGGGGCGCACAGATACGCAGTATTTT
j_gene: TRBJ1-5; v_gene: TRBV20-1; len: 14; d_gene: NA; abundance: NA; CDR3aa: CSARQTTGNQPQHF; CDR3nt: TGCAGTGCTAGACAAACCACAGGGAATCAGCCCCAGCATTTT
j_gene: TRBJ1-2; v_gene: TRBV9; len: 15; d_gene: TRBD1; abundance: few; CDR3aa: CASRPSTGQALGYTF; CDR3nt: TGTGCCAGCAGACCCTCTACCGGACAGGCACTTGGCTACACCTTC
j_gene: TRBJ2-3; v_gene: TRBV5-5; len: 16; d_gene: NA; abundance: few; CDR3aa: CASSLERTKNTDTQYF; CDR3nt: TGTGCCAGCAGCTTGGAGCGGACCAAAAACACAGATACGCAGTATTTT
j_gene: TRBJ2-5; v_gene: TRBV4-1; len: 16; d_gene: TRBD1; abundance: NA; CDR3aa: CASSQVLRTGQETQYF; CDR3nt: TGCGCCAGCAGCCAAGTACTTAGGACAGGCCAAGAGACCCAGTACTTC
j_gene: TRBJ2-7; v_gene: TRBV27; len: 11; d_gene: NA; abundance: NA; CDR3aa: CASSSGFQQYF; CDR3nt: TGTGCCAGCAGTTCCGGCTTCCAGCAGTACTTC
j_gene: TRBJ2-7; v_gene: TRBV4-1; len: 18; d_gene: TRBD2; abundance: few; CDR3aa: CASSQAGLAGTFGYEQYF; CDR3nt: TGCGCCAGCAGCCAAGCTGGACTAGCGGGAACCTTCGGGTACGAGCAGTACTTC
j_gene: TRBJ2-7; v_gene: TRBV5-1; len: 14; d_gene: NA; abundance: NA; CDR3aa: CASSPGPNDYEQYF; CDR3nt: TGCGCCAGCAGCCCGGGCCCTAACGACTACGAGCAGTACTTC
j_gene: TRBJ2-7; v_gene: TRBV7-9; len: 14; d_gene: NA; abundance: few; CDR3aa: CASSLEVPGWEQYF; CDR3nt: TGTGCCAGCAGCTTAGAAGTTCCGGGGTGGGAGCAGTACTTC
j_gene: TRBJ2-2; v_gene: TRBV2; len: 17; d_gene: NA; abundance: few; CDR3aa: CASSEDGTGSDTGELFF; CDR3nt: TGTGCCAGCAGTGAAGATGGAACAGGGTCGGACACCGGGGAGCTGTTTTTT
j_gene: TRBJ2-4; v_gene: TRBV20-1; len: 16; d_gene: NA; abundance: NA; CDR3aa: CCARDLMSGSLNIQYF; CDR3nt: TGCTGTGCTAGAGATCTCATGAGCGGATCCTTAAACATTCAGTACTTC
j_gene: TRBJ2-3; v_gene: TRBV7-9; len: 14; d_gene: NA; abundance: NA; CDR3aa: CASSAQGLLDTQYF; CDR3nt: TGTGCCAGCAGCGCCCAGGGTTTGTTAGATACGCAGTATTTT
j_gene: TRBJ1-4; v_gene: TRBV7-2; len: 13; d_gene: NA; abundance: few; CDR3aa: CASSIGQPEKLFF; CDR3nt: TGTGCCAGCAGCATAGGACAGCCCGAAAAACTGTTTTTT
j_gene: TRBJ1-2; v_gene: TRBV29-1; len: 13; d_gene: TRBD1; abundance: few; CDR3aa: CSVENRGNYGYTF; CDR3nt: TGCAGCGTTGAAAACAGGGGGAACTATGGCTACACCTTC
j_gene: TRBJ2-1; v_gene: TRBV24-1; len: 17; d_gene: TRBD2; abundance: few; CDR3aa: CATSDRRGSGRPNEQFF; CDR3nt: TGTGCCACCAGTGACCGGAGGGGTAGCGGGAGGCCCAATGAGCAGTTCTTC
j_gene: TRBJ2-3; v_gene: TRBV7-2; len: 11; d_gene: NA; abundance: once; CDR3aa: CASSLLDMQYF; CDR3nt: TGTGCCAGCAGCTTGCTGGATATGCAGTATTTT
j_gene: TRBJ2-6; v_gene: TRBV30; len: 17; d_gene: NA; abundance: NA; CDR3aa: CAWSGAAGGNGANVLTF; CDR3nt: TGTGCCTGGAGTGGGGCGGCAGGCGGGAATGGGGCCAACGTCCTGACTTTC
j_gene: TRBJ2-1; v_gene: TRBV20-1; len: 15; d_gene: TRBD2; abundance: few; CDR3aa: CSATKGLAGENEQFF; CDR3nt: TGCAGTGCTACCAAAGGACTAGCGGGAGAAAATGAGCAGTTCTTC
j_gene: TRBJ2-6; v_gene: TRBV5-1; len: 19; d_gene: NA; abundance: NA; CDR3aa: CASSHGTPKRGSGANVLTF; CDR3nt: TGCGCCAGCAGCCATGGGACCCCTAAACGGGGCTCTGGGGCCAACGTCCTGACTTTC
j_gene: TRBJ1-1; v_gene: TRBV10-2; len: 13; d_gene: TRBD1; abundance: few; CDR3aa: CASGQDASGRAFF; CDR3nt: TGCGCCAGCGGACAGGATGCTAGTGGGCGCGCTTTCTTT
j_gene: TRBJ2-5; v_gene: TRBV19; len: 15; d_gene: NA; abundance: few; CDR3aa: CASSDPRGGSGTQYF; CDR3nt: TGTGCCAGTAGTGACCCTCGGGGCGGTTCCGGGACCCAGTACTTC